This TCR beta chain is drawn from a study of blood T cell repertoires in COVID-19 (dated by TCRdb to the early 2020s). Describing the broader study: Samples from collaborators originated in the United States, Italy and Spain and spanned both the acute and convalescent phases of COVID-19. The prospective study material was composed of cDNA or gDNA derived from T cells, B-cell-depleted T cells, or PBMCs. Subjects who had been exposed to COVID-19, were actively infected with it, or had recovered from it provided the deeply sampled blood TCRbeta repertoires that made up the dataset. The repertoires were released in a freely available public database meant as a resource for research on the immune response to SARS-CoV-2. The samples were drawn from the first 160 participants of the ongoing ImmuneRACE study and from under 1,500 subjects provided by 6 global collaborators. The sample metadata nearly always contained a de-identified subject ID, COVID-19 status, age in years and sex. Where available, HLA class I and class II types were taken from metadata supplied by the sample provider and were not determined by assay-based typing.

As concerns this clone: Its antigen is still unknown. The sample holds no much larger clone one base away, and base qualities are not on file.

Beyond this particular receptor, the publication reports: The quantity of clinical and demographic metadata differed by source and by participant and was supplied without curation.

The germline V end is reduced by 5 bases and the J end by 2 bases; junction bases left unmatched: 9. Measured from the cysteine to the phenylalanine, the CDR3 is 16 residues long. Only the CDR3 DNA is retained, 48 bases long and in frame from the first base. CDR1 and CDR2 were assigned from the germline V gene as SGHTA and FQGNSA. The immunoSEQ Assay, a bias-controlled multiplex PCR, was used to amplify TCRbeta CDR3 regions from genomic DNA. In the source study's methods: The number of nucleated cells in each sample was estimated by amplification of reference gene primers within the assay. Sequence reads were collapsed and filtered to measure the absolute abundance of every unique TCRbeta CDR3 rearrangement. Productive Simpson clonality was computed per sample as the square root of Simpson's diversity index over productive rearrangements. In its TCRdb copy, this immuneACCESS table keeps in-frame sequences only and misses some clones. Where compared with another copy, unresolved V genes explain less than half of these, and the others have no known cause. The V and J calls and clone size are taken from that table; D and trimming were inferred from the DNA. The sample table lists more than 400,000 clones, 80% to 90% of them with a count of one. The ten largest clonotypes hold approximately 3.2% of the sample.

Whole blood was collected in K2EDTA tubes by collaborating institutions according to the institutions' own protocols. For TCRbeta analysis, collaborators shipped samples as frozen whole blood, isolated PBMCs, or DNA extracted from either of those sample types. The sequence joins TRBV7-2 to TRBJ2-3, and TRBD2 matches 8 of the central bases. The origin of this receptor is a human donor in a cohort sampled during active COVID-19. Material for sequencing was peripheral blood. The DNA reads TGTGCCAGCAGCCCCACTAGCGGAACACTCACAGATACGCAGTATTTT. This encodes CASSPTSGTLTDTQYF.